This T cell receptor (beta chain) is from a study of cytomegalovirus exposure and HLA in healthy donors (dated by TCRdb to about 2017). About the full investigation: An earlier analysis of under 600 of the donors reported 276 Gb of sequence data and approximately 110 million unique TCR beta sequences from 150 million to 200 million T cells. HLA typing included class I and class II loci at four-digit resolution. The study aimed to test whether signatures of past pathogen exposure could be identified by cataloging public T cell receptors. Along with the approximately 700-subject first cohort, a separate validation cohort of approximately 110 different subjects was used. Roughly 300 gigabases of sequencing data and around 85 million unique TCR sequences made up an early release that covered over 550 HLA-typed donors. To predict cytomegalovirus infection status, the study combined high-throughput TCR immunosequencing, statistical association of individual TCRs with disease status, and machine learning. The study used immunosequencing to profile the T cell repertoires of 666 subjects and linked those repertoires to cytomegalovirus serostatus. Every repertoire in the discovery cohort had been generated on one and the same sequencing platform. To decide whether each TCR beta V gene segment behaved as functional or pseudogenic, an earlier analysis of 587 of the donors relied on high-throughput TCR beta sequencing. Among some 410 genotyped donors of the cohort, an average of around 240,000 unique TCR beta nucleotide sequences were sequenced per donor, roughly 20% of them non-productive. Rather than drawing on any new phenotypic data, the later analysis identified candidate immune exposures from TCR beta sequences and the way those sequences occurred across donors. Four to six DR-DQ haplotypes were handled as single units for association and clustering, since linkage in the cohort was strong. The number of donors typed differed by locus, with 629-630 for A, B, C, DRB1 and DQB1, approximately 500 for DQA1, 600 to 610 for DPA1, and some 470 for DPB1. Among the roughly 390 genotyped donors, under 90% belonged to the genetic ancestry cluster associated with self-reported Caucasian donors. Donor age, sex, ethnicity and CMV serostatus were compiled together with the repertoire data. To study patterns of TCR occurrence, a later analysis re-analyzed previously published TCR beta repertoires from just over 650 donors and added high-resolution HLA genotyping. Genome-wide SNP genotypes for about 65% of the 666 donors were used in a later genetic analysis, which treated that subset as a discovery cohort. Study-wide findings and limitations: The sequencing pipeline was judged likely to have produced a cluster of highly shared sequence variants as a technical artifact. A few of the identified cytomegalovirus-associated TCR beta chains were confirmed in vitro to be specific for cytomegalovirus antigens. According to a later analysis, most CMV-associated TCR beta chains appeared to be HLA-restricted, and the HLA associations seemed to be driven largely by CMV exposure. Most TCR sequences were seen in very few donors, while some public TCRs were found in many individuals. Because HLA typing was unavailable for some donors at each locus, only the typed subset was used in association tests. The study gave a list of 150 to 200 TCR beta chains associated with cytomegalovirus. Broadly in line with IMGT annotations, most TCR beta V segments showed up in productive rearrangements about 90% or about 30% of the time in an earlier analysis of several hundred of the donors. In a later analysis, TCR association rates were found to vary across HLA loci, with the most associated TCRs seen for DRB1 alleles and the fewest for HLA-C alleles. The earlier analysis of around 600 of the donors excluded some 15 rarely observed V segments, including chromosome 9 orphons, because counts were too low. A later analysis found that HLA-associated TCR beta chains were more clonally expanded and had lower generation probabilities than equally common non-associated chains. Compared with the approximately 670-donor mean, donors in an Asian-associated ancestry cluster had fewer N-insertions in productive TCRs, according to a later genetic analysis. In a later analysis, several top co-occurrence clusters were reported to appear linked to parvovirus B19, influenza, CMV and Epstein-Barr virus. The presence/absence analyses assumed that sequencing depth was roughly uniform across donors, and that assumption may not be true. A later analysis associated roughly 17,000 TCR beta sequences with specific HLA alleles at a false discovery rate of 0.05. In a later genetic analysis, a missense DCLRE1C variant was associated with V-gene and J-gene trimming of TCR beta chains, and the association was replicated in an independent cohort. Cytomegalovirus status was reported to be diagnosed by the classifier with high specificity and sensitivity in both the original and validation cohorts. The authors suggested that the approach could potentially be extended to other disease states and immunological phenotypes. A further reported finding was that TCR beta sequences accurately predicted the HLA-A and HLA-B alleles for most subjects in the first cohort. This cohort had only TCR beta chains sequenced, and the lack of alpha or paired-chain data limited which features could be detected. Strong co-occurrence of HLA alleles, especially DR and DQ, made assigning TCR associations to individual alleles difficult. Correlated functional status among segregating V segments might reflect linkage disequilibrium, but an unknown experimental factor could not be ruled out. The 87-base-pair reads could not distinguish some IMGT-functional V segments, including TRBV6-2 and TRBV6-3, so those segments were excluded. CMV serostatus was the only immune exposure information available for the cohort.

Points on this clone: Its cognate antigen has yet to be identified. No base quality information exists; no much larger clone differs at one position.

The cohort comprised more than 550 healthy bone marrow donors. Cohort members were all nominally healthy when sampled, although unrecorded immune exposures were likely present. The donor was CMV seropositive and belonged to the group of about 290 seropositive cohort members. A peripheral blood sample was collected from each donor, and TCR beta sequencing was performed on peripheral blood mononuclear cells. Genomic DNA extraction from the blood cell samples was performed with the Qiagen DNeasy Blood Extraction Kit. The protocol used for the library was the immunoSEQ multiplex PCR assay. The multiplex PCR relied on a mix of 60 forward primers for TCR Vbeta segments and 13 reverse primers for TCR Jbeta segments. A multiplex PCR assay on genomic DNA amplified the CDR3 region of rearranged TCR beta genes. Amplified TCR beta libraries were sequenced as 87-base-pair reads on the Illumina HiSeq System. Regarding the original processing steps: In a later analysis, some 80 million unique TCR beta chains were counted across the 690 or so repertoires, and around 10 million of these chains were shared by at least two donors. Raw reads were error-corrected and collapsed into unique sequences by a nearest-neighbor algorithm in which closely related sequences were merged to remove PCR and sequencing errors. To assign V, D and J gene segments, CDR3 sequences were aligned to IMGT reference sequences. For a sequence to be retained, at least a six-nucleotide match to both a V gene segment and a J gene segment was required. Rearrangements were classified as productive when the CDR3 lacked stop codons and remained in frame with V and J, and all other rearrangements were classified as non-productive. CDR3 was defined by IMGT convention, running from the second conserved V-encoded cysteine to the conserved J-encoded phenylalanine. In an earlier analysis of around 600 of the donors, sequences lacking an unambiguous match to a single V gene segment were excluded. In an earlier analysis of 500 to 750 of the donors, V segments were called functional above 56.7% productive rearrangements and were called segregating when the between-donor standard deviation exceeded 5%. A statistical classification framework was built to diagnose cytomegalovirus status from the catalog of TCR beta chain sequences. In a later analysis, V and J genes were assigned by comparing TCR nucleotide sequences against IMGT/GENE-DB human TR gene sequences. The TCRdist pipeline was used in a later analysis to assign CDR3 sequences and most-parsimonious VDJ recombination scenarios. In a later analysis, each TCR beta chain was defined by its CDR3 amino acid sequence together with its V-gene family, and reads without a unique V-gene family were excluded. As a way to deal with suspected cross-contamination and a sequencing artifact, a later analysis dropped 450 to 700 nucleotide sequences that were highly shared and had low generation probability. In a later analysis, a clonal expansion index was calculated for each public chain from normalized within-repertoire ranks of inferred template counts. A later analysis computed generation probabilities with a VDJ recombination model fitted to out-of-frame rearrangements, and checked the results against IGoR. Hypergeometric tests were used in a later analysis to score TCR-TCR, TCR-HLA and TCR-CMV co-occurrence, with a repertoire-size bias correction applied to the TCR pairs. A later analysis estimated false discovery rates by permuting HLA or CMV assignments 20 times. In a later analysis, co-occurring TCRs were grouped with DBSCAN, and TCRdist sequence similarity was added when clustering was performed within HLA-allele-positive subsets. Repertoires with fewer than 30,000 or more than 120,000 public chains, plus five repertoires with anomalous nucleotide sharing, were excluded from co-occurrence clustering. TCRdb obtained this table from immuneACCESS and retained in-frame rearrangements with V and J assigned. These tables miss some clones; where compared with another copy, unresolved V genes account for less than half of the shortfall, and the remainder is unexplained. That table gives V, J and clone size, and the DNA gave D and trimming. In all, the sample holds under 170,000 clones, and about 64% of those were seen once. Around 7.1% of the sample comes from the top ten.

CDR1 and CDR2, looked up from the germline V gene, are KGHSH and LQKENI. V and J are trimmed by 2 bases and 1 base, and the gene matches miss 6 bases of the junction. Spanning cysteine to phenylalanine, the CDR3 consists of 17 amino acids. CDR3 DNA only is kept here, 51 bases in frame from base 1. In this chain, TRBV18 is recombined with TRBJ2-5, with 11 bases matching TRBD2. Input material: PBMCs. This receptor was taken from a woman in her sixties in good health and CMV-seropositive. Here is the DNA: TGTGCCAGCTCACCAAAGCTAGCGGGAGGCCCCCAAGAGACCCAGTACTTC. Translated, it reads CASSPKLAGGPQETQYF.